This T cell receptor (beta chain) was obtained from a study of T cells in Graves' hyperthyroidism and ophthalmopathy. The TCR beta CDR3 regions underwent amplification using RNA transcripts as the source. TCR CDR3 regions were first amplified by RT-PCR with HTBI primers. TCRdb used MiXCR to reprocess the multiplex PCR reads, holding one entry per CDR3 protein. Among 200,000 to 250,000 distinct CDR3 sequences listed, about a sixth were seen once. Each diagnosis was grounded in clinical symptoms, serum thyroxine and TRAb, thyroid ultrasound, and orbital computed tomography. V gave up 4 bases and J gave up 5 bases; unmatched junction bases: 7. Germline CDR1 MNHEY, CDR2 SVGAGI. The CDR3 consists of 15 residues.

The sample taken for sequencing was blood. This clonotype originated in a middle-aged man with Graves' hyperthyroidism. The chain carries TRBV6-5 and TRBJ2-3; 9 bases align to TRBD2. CDR3 nucleotide sequence: TGTGCCAGCAGTTGGGGAGCGGGAGGATTAGATACGCAGTATTTT. Protein product: CASSWGAGGLDTQYF.